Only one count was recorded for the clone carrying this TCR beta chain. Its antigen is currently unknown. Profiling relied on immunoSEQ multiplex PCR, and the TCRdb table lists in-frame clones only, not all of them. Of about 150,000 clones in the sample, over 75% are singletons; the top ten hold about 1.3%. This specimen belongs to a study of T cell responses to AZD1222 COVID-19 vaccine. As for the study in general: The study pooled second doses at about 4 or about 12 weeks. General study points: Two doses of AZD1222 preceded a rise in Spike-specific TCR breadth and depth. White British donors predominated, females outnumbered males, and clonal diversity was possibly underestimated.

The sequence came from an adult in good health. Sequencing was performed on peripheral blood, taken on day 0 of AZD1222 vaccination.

This chain's CDR3 is CATSRDRRMSSYEQYF. CDR3 DNA: TGTGCCACCAGCAGAGATAGGAGAATGAGCTCCTACGAGCAGTACTTC. The chain combines TRBV15 with TRBJ2-7; D not certain. The germline V gene encodes CDR1 LNHNV and CDR2 YYDKDF (reference sequence). The CDR3 has 16 amino acids. V was cut by 0 bases and J by 0 bases, with 12 bases left in between.